What follows are 4 T cell receptor beta chains derived from one specimen sequenced in a study of blood T cells in healthy people across ages. Next came a second PCR, run for about 7 to 12 cycles, which used a sample-barcoded 5' primer along with a J-beta primer mix. TCRdb fed the 5' RACE reads into MiXCR, producing one record per CDR3 protein. Among under 1,000,000 distinct CDR3 sequences listed, around half were seen once. The source material was blood. All receptors come from a man older than 75 in good health.

This chain joins TRBV10-3 and TRBJ2-5, with 14 bases matching TRBD2. The CDR3 loop spans 14 amino acids. The germline V gene encodes CDR1 ENHRY and CDR2 SYGVKD. The V segment lost 6 bases and the J segment 4 bases; nucleotides outside the gene matches: 1. The DNA for the CDR3 is TGTGCCATCAGCGGACTAGCGGGAGGAGAGACCCAGTACTTC. Translating it yields CAISGLAGGETQYF.

This chain uses TRBV29-1 with TRBJ2-3; the D is unclear. The CDR3 is 12 residues long. V was trimmed by 7 bases and J by 2 bases, leaving 10 bases between them. Germline V CDR1 and CDR2: SQVTM, ANQGSEA. In nucleotides, the CDR3 is TGCAGCGCTCTAAAAGCCACAGATACGCAGTATTTT. As protein: CSALKATDTQYF.

The chain combines TRBV27 with TRBJ2-7; 7 bases agree with TRBD1. Germline assignment: CDR1 MNHEY and CDR2 SMNVEV (reference sequence). V dropped 0 bases and J dropped 3; count of bases not matched to a gene: 5. The CDR3 extends over 15 amino acids. The CDR3 nucleotides read TGTGCCAGCAGTTTATCTGTCGGGACAGTCTACGAGCAGTACTTC. It yields the protein CASSLSVGTVYEQYF.

With regard to this clonotype: It may be a read error: a sequence one base away is much more abundant. The chain has TRBV10-3 and TRBJ2-1; possible D gene TRBD2, 6 bases. The J call is doubtful: the DNA matches TRBJ2-7 better. This CDR3 is built from 15 residues. Germline lookup yields CDR1 ENHRY and CDR2 SYGVKD. The CDR3 DNA is TGTGCCATCCGACTAGATTCTCTCGCCTACAATGAGCAGTACTTC. The encoded protein is CAIRLDSLAYNEQYF.